This paragraph reports one T cell receptor beta chain. The record originates from a study of cytomegalovirus exposure and HLA in healthy donors. In the PCR, 60 Vbeta and 13 Jbeta primers were used. TCRdb's table, derived via immunoSEQ multiplex PCR, lists solely in-frame clones and lacks some. The data hold roughly 87,000 clones, with about 77% observed a single time. Germline V gene data show CDR1 as SGHDN and CDR2 as FVKESK. V was clipped by 1 base and J by 1 base, with 10 bases between them. This CDR3 has 15 amino acids. The sample taken for sequencing was PBMCs. This TCR was sampled from a man aged 55 to 70 in good health and CMV-seronegative. The rearrangement links TRBV14 to TRBJ2-5; D is perhaps TRBD2 (5 bases). CDR3 protein: CASSQGVLAQETQYF. DNA of the CDR3: TGTGCCAGCAGCCAAGGTGTTCTAGCCCAAGAGACCCAGTACTTC. Full variable domain (outside the CDR3, taken from reference TRBV14 and TRBJ2-5): EAGVTQFPSHSVIEKGQTVTLRCDPISGHDNLYWYRRVMGKEIKFLLHFVKESKQDESGMPNNRFLAERTGGTYSTLKVQPAELEDSGVYFCASSQGVLAQETQYFGPGTRLLVL.